These 18 T cell receptor beta chains were sequenced from one sample in a study of OX40 agonist ivuxolimab in advanced cancers. Sequenced by immunoSEQ multiplex PCR; TCRdb stores in-frame clones only, minus some. This repertoire shows 65,000 or so clones, 70% to 90% found once; its top ten account for about 0.75%. The specimen comprised CD4+ or CD8+ T cells sorted from blood, sampled in a trial of the OX40 agonist ivuxolimab. The receptors originated from an adult with an advanced solid tumor such as melanoma, head and neck, liver or kidney cancer.

V usage is TRBV6-6 and J usage is TRBJ1-2; D unresolved. V lost 8 bases to trimming and J lost 8 bases, with 15 bases between them. This CDR3 comprises 12 residues. The germline CDR1 and CDR2 sequences are MNHNY and SVGAGI (reference sequence). This CDR3 reads CASGKEGGGYTF. Written as DNA, the CDR3 is TGTGCCAGCGGAAAAGAGGGAGGGGGCTACACCTTC.

A word on this clone: Other DNA sequences in this sample translate to the same CDR3. The V gene is TRBV5-1, the J gene TRBJ2-5, with 8 bases matching TRBD1. The CDR3 is 14 amino acids. Germline CDR1 and CDR2: SGHRS and YFSETQ. V gave up 4 bases and J gave up 3 bases; unmatched junction bases: 5. In nucleotides, the CDR3 is TGCGCCAGCAGCCTCGGACAGGGCAAAGAGACCCAGTACTTC. This encodes CASSLGQGKETQYF.

J is TRBJ2-4 and V is TRBV7-3; unclear D gene. V was cut by 5 bases and J by 6 bases, with 14 bases left in between. The length of the CDR3 is 14 residues. In germline, CDR1 is SGHTA, CDR2 FQGTGA. The CDR3 loop is CASSPDSSGNIQYF. In nucleotides, the CDR3 is TGTGCCAGCAGCCCCGACTCCTCCGGAAACATTCAGTACTTC.

Here the CDR3 reads CASKLQENTDTQYF. In DNA, the CDR3 is TGTGCCAGCAAGTTACAGGAGAACACAGATACGCAGTATTTT. The chain links TRBV2 to TRBJ2-3; D possibly corresponds to TRBD1 (5 bases). The CDR3 is made up of 14 amino acids. With 7 bases removed from V and 2 bases from J, the gap between germline ends came to 13 bases. Looked up from germline, CDR1 is SNHLY and CDR2 is FYNNEI.

The chain recombines TRBV15 with TRBJ2-4; D not resolved. The CDR3 runs 13 residues. Trimming took off 3 bases at V and 7 bases at J, with 10 bases between the two ends. The germline V gene encodes CDR1 LNHNV and CDR2 YYDKDF (reference sequence). CDR3 region: CATSRPGANIQYF. DNA of the CDR3: TGTGCCACCAGCAGGCCGGGTGCGAACATTCAGTACTTC. The full variable domain, in which reference TRBV15 and TRBJ2-4 provide the parts outside the CDR3, is DAMVIQNPRYQVTQFGKPVTLSCSQTLNHNVMYWYQQKSSQAPKLLFHYYDKDFNNEADTPDNFQSRRPNTSFCFLDIRSPGLGDTAMYLCATSRPGANIQYFGAGTRLSVL.

The J gene is TRBJ2-3, the V gene TRBV19, with a possible D match to TRBD1 (6 bases). CDR1 is LNHDA and CDR2 is SQIVND in the germline V gene (reference sequence). V lost 7 bases and J lost 6, with 14 bases in between. CDR3 length: 13 amino acids. CDR3 sequence (DNA): TGTGCCAGTACCACAGGGCGTTGGGATACGCAGTATTTT. Translating gives CASTTGRWDTQYF. The full variable domain, rest sourced from reference TRBV19 and TRBJ2-3, is DGGITQSPKYLFRKEGQNVTLSCEQNLNHDAMYWYRQDPGQGLRLIYYSQIVNDFQKGDIAEGYSVSREKKESFPLTVTSAQKNPTAFYLCASTTGRWDTQYFGPGTRLTVL.

The CDR3 DNA reads TGTGCCAGCACGCCCCACCTCCCGGGGGCTTACAATCAGCCCCAGCATTTT. As protein: CASTPHLPGAYNQPQHF. The V and J genes are TRBV9 and TRBJ1-5, with a tentative D call TRBD1 (6 bases). CDR1 SGDLS and CDR2 YYNGEE come from the germline V gene. Trimming pared 6 bases from V and 3 bases from J, leaving 22 bases between. The CDR3 contains 17 residues.

V and J are TRBV5-1 and TRBJ2-7; 9 nucleotides align to TRBD1. Per germline, CDR1 SGHRS and CDR2 YFSETQ. Trimming removed 4 bases from V and 5 bases from J; junction bases left unmatched: 7. The length of the CDR3 is 14 residues. CDR3 nucleotides: TGCGCCAGCAGCCCACAGGGGGCGGGAGACGAGCAGTACTTC. Translating gives CASSPQGAGDEQYF.

As to this clone: The identical CDR3 is also encoded by other nucleotide sequences in the sample. CDR3 residues: CASGQLSSGANVLTF. The CDR3 DNA reads TGTGCCAGCGGTCAGCTGAGCTCTGGGGCCAACGTCCTGACTTTC. The gene calls are TRBV28 and TRBJ2-6; D is unresolved. This CDR3 contains 15 residues. V was clipped by 8 bases and J by 0 bases, with 11 bases between them. From germline, CDR1 is MDHEN and CDR2 SYDVKM.

The CDR3 protein is CASSLGLAGGVAKNIQYF. The CDR3 bases are TGTGCCAGCAGTTTGGGACTAGCGGGAGGGGTAGCCAAAAACATTCAGTACTTC. The chain employs TRBV27 and TRBJ2-4; the match to TRBD2 covers 16 bases. The CDR3 runs 18 residues. Losses at the gene ends were 3 bases for V and 0 bases for J; bases not matched to a gene: 2. CDR1 MNHEY and CDR2 SMNVEV come from the germline V gene (reference sequence).

In this sample, this clone turned up once. The J gene is TRBJ2-1, the V gene TRBV10-1, with TRBD2 matching 7 bases. V shed 4 bases and J 0 bases; nucleotides not matched to a gene: 3. Germline V lookup: CDR1 WNHNN, CDR2 SYGVQD (reference sequence). The CDR3 is made up of 15 amino acids. For the CDR3, the DNA is TGCGCCAGCAGTGCCGGCGGGAGCTCCTACAATGAGCAGTTCTTC. Its protein is CASSAGGSSYNEQFF.

This clone came up once. V usage is TRBV19 and J usage is TRBJ1-5, with TRBD1 identical over 7 bases. The CDR3 spans 14 residues. With V trimmed by 0 bases and J by 6 bases, 2 bases remained unmatched. Per the germline V gene, CDR1 is LNHDA and CDR2 is SQIVND (reference sequence). CDR3 coding DNA: TGTGCCAGTAGTATAGATCGGGACAGTCAGCCCCAGCATTTT. Residues: CASSIDRDSQPQHF. Drawing the rest from reference TRBV19 and TRBJ1-5, the complete variable domain is DGGITQSPKYLFRKEGQNVTLSCEQNLNHDAMYWYRQDPGQGLRLIYYSQIVNDFQKGDIAEGYSVSREKKESFPLTVTSAQKNPTAFYLCASSIDRDSQPQHFGDGTRLSIL.

Only one count was recorded for this clone. The chain combines TRBV29-1 with TRBJ1-5; 7 nucleotides agree with TRBD1. V gave up 6 bases and J gave up 3 bases; unmatched junction bases: 5. Germline V CDR1 and CDR2: SQVTM, ANQGSEA. This CDR3 has 13 amino acids. This CDR3 reads CSVAGTVNQPQHF. The CDR3 nucleotides read TGCAGCGTCGCCGGGACAGTCAATCAGCCCCAGCATTTT.

V gene TRBV5-1 combines with J gene TRBJ2-3; weak D call: TRBD1 (6 bases). Per germline, CDR1 SGHRS and CDR2 YFSETQ. The CDR3 has 14 residues. Trimming stripped 5 bases from V and 6 bases from J, with 16 bases between. CDR3 sequence (DNA): TGCGCCAGCAGTCAACAGGGCCCCGTGGATACGCAGTATTTT. Protein product: CASSQQGPVDTQYF.

The V call is TRBV9, the J call TRBJ2-1; D gene uncertain. Germline-derived CDR1 and CDR2 are SGDLS and YYNGEE. V gave up 0 bases and J gave up 9 bases, with 4 bases separating them. The CDR3 consists of 11 residues. The CDR3 DNA reads as TGTGCCAGCAGCGTAGAGAGTGAGCAGTTCTTC. Protein sequence: CASSVESEQFF.

This chain uses TRBV25-1 with TRBJ1-1; D is uncertain. Germline assignment: CDR1 MGHDK and CDR2 SYGVNS. This CDR3 is built from 14 residues. V shed 7 bases and J shed 1 base, with 13 bases lying between them. The CDR3 coding sequence is TGTGCCAGCAAACCGGAGGGCCGGAACACTGAAGCTTTCTTT. It codes for CASKPEGRNTEAFF.

The V call is TRBV6-5, the J call TRBJ2-1, with D hard to call. CDR1 and CDR2 (germline): MNHEY, SVGAGI. The CDR3 extends over 14 amino acids. Trimming left V 5 bases short and J 4 bases short, with 12 bases between. The DNA of the CDR3 is TGTGCCAGCAGTCTGGTTGAAGCATACAATGAGCAGTTCTTC. It yields the protein CASSLVEAYNEQFF.

V and J are TRBV18 and TRBJ2-3; D unresolved. With 0 bases removed from V and 1 base from J, the gap between germline ends came to 8 bases. CDR1 KGHSH and CDR2 LQKENI come from the germline V gene. The CDR3 covers 15 residues. The DNA of the CDR3 is TGTGCCAGCTCACCACCGTGGACGGGCACAGATACGCAGTATTTT. Translating gives CASSPPWTGTDTQYF.